A single sample is the source of the 31 T cell receptor beta chains below, sequenced in a study of cytomegalovirus exposure and HLA in healthy donors. The PCR ran on 60 Vbeta and 13 Jbeta primers. Sequencing used immunoSEQ multiplex PCR; TCRdb keeps in-frame clones, though not all of them. The sample shows under 200,000 clones, just under 80% of them seen only once. Material: PBMCs. Receptors were obtained from a man in his thirties or forties in good health and CMV-seronegative.

This clone was counted once. J is TRBJ2-1 and V is TRBV10-3, with TRBD1 matching 9 bases. V shed 6 bases, J shed 9 bases, and the junction held 9 bases outside the gene matches. Germline assignment: CDR1 ENHRY and CDR2 SYGVKD. The CDR3 has 14 amino acids. In nucleotides, the CDR3 is TGTGCCATCAGACAACAGGGGGCGGGGAGTGAGCAGTTCTTC. Protein sequence: CAIRQQGAGSEQFF.

J is TRBJ1-2 and V is TRBV28; no clear D. Germline-derived CDR1 and CDR2 are MDHEN and SYDVKM. V shed 4 bases and J shed 3 bases, with 15 bases lying between them. The CDR3 sequence is 15 residues long. In DNA, the CDR3 is TGTGCCAGCAGTTCATGGGGTGATAGCGACTATGGCTACACCTTC. Amino acids: CASSSWGDSDYGYTF.

The chain employs TRBV18 and TRBJ1-2; unclear D gene. The V end lost 0 bases, the J end lost 7 bases, and 6 bases lay between the germline ends. CDR1 is KGHSH and CDR2 is LQKENI in the germline V gene. This CDR3 contains 12 residues. The CDR3 DNA is TGTGCCAGCTCACCACCTGAGGGTGGCTACACCTTC. It yields the protein CASSPPEGGYTF.

The chain employs TRBV4-1 and TRBJ2-7; 11 positions match TRBD1. V lost 2 bases and J lost 1; bases outside the gene matches: 4. The CDR3 has 16 residues. In germline, CDR1 is MGHRA, CDR2 YSYEKL. CDR3 in amino acids: CASSQRTGGGSYEQYF. CDR3 coding DNA: TGCGCCAGCAGCCAACGGACAGGGGGCGGGTCCTACGAGCAGTACTTC.

The rearrangement uses TRBV7-2 and TRBJ2-5; 8 bases match TRBD2. V was clipped by 1 base and J by 7 bases; unmatched bases: 14. The CDR3 runs 17 residues. Germline V gene data show CDR1 as SGHTA and CDR2 as FQGNSA. The CDR3 DNA sequence: TGTGCCAGCAGCTTAGAGGCCGGGACTAGGACGATGGGGACCCAGTACTTC. This sequence encodes CASSLEAGTRTMGTQYF.

This clone has just one count. This chain connects TRBV5-1 to TRBJ2-7; 7 bases fit TRBD2. The CDR3 has 14 residues. With 2 bases clipped from V and 4 bases from J, the junction kept 6 bases outside the gene matches. CDR1 SGHRS and CDR2 YFSETQ come from the germline V gene. The CDR3 DNA follows: TGCGCCAGCAGCTTAAGCGGGGAGTTGTACGAGCAGTACTTC. Protein: CASSLSGELYEQYF. The full variable domain, rest sourced from reference TRBV5-1 and TRBJ2-7, is KAGVTQTPRYLIKTRGQQVTLSCSPISGHRSVSWYQQTPGQGLQFLFEYFSETQRNKGNFPGRFSGRQFSNSRSEMNVSTLELGDSALYLCASSLSGELYEQYFGPGTRLTVT.

The chain combines TRBV9 with TRBJ2-5; the D is unclear. V lost 5 bases and J lost 4, with 12 bases in between. Germline V gives CDR1 SGDLS, CDR2 YYNGEE. This CDR3 contains 13 residues. The CDR3, as DNA: TGTGCCAGCAGTAAAGGCACGGGAGAGACCCAGTACTTC. This encodes CASSKGTGETQYF.

The chain couples TRBV28 to TRBJ2-2; D possibly corresponds to TRBD1 (6 bases). The ends were cut back, 6 bases at V and 4 bases at J, with 12 bases in the middle. The CDR3 covers 14 residues. Looked up from germline, CDR1 is MDHEN and CDR2 is SYDVKM. Here the CDR3 DNA reads TGTGCCAGCAGCAGCGGACAGATCACCGGGGAGCTGTTTTTT. Translated: CASSSGQITGELFF.

The sample holds a few counts of this clone. The chain joins TRBV6-6 to TRBJ1-1; TRBD1 matches 8 bases. Germline assignment: CDR1 MNHNY and CDR2 SVGAGI (reference sequence). The CDR3 is 14 amino acids. With 6 bases clipped from V and 0 bases from J, the junction kept 3 bases outside the gene matches. The CDR3 protein is CASRTTGVNTEAFF. CDR3 bases: TGTGCCAGCAGAACGACAGGGGTGAACACTGAAGCTTTCTTT.

This sequence joins TRBV28 and TRBJ2-7; D may be TRBD2 (6 bases). CDR1 is MDHEN and CDR2 is SYDVKM in the germline V gene. The length of the CDR3 is 15 residues. V dropped 8 bases and J dropped 0 bases, with 17 bases sitting between them. CDR3 DNA: TGTGCCAGCGGGCTAAGGCTAGCGAGCTCCTACGAGCAGTACTTC. Translating gives CASGLRLASSYEQYF.

The chain has TRBV6-1 and TRBJ2-7; perhaps TRBD2 as D (6 bases). The CDR3 is 15 amino acids. The ends were cut back, 3 bases at V and 5 bases at J, with 17 bases in the middle. Germline lookup yields CDR1 MNHNS and CDR2 SASEGT. The CDR3 bases are TGTGCCAGCAGTGATTCGGGGAGGCCCCGAGACGAGCAGTACTTC. Its protein product is CASSDSGRPRDEQYF.

This chain uses TRBV28 with TRBJ2-5; TRBD1 aligns across 8 bases. The CDR3 loop spans 14 amino acids. CDR1 is MDHEN, CDR2 SYDVKM, per germline. With 4 bases clipped from V and 4 bases from J, the junction kept 5 bases outside the gene matches. This chain's CDR3 is CASSSPGQVETQYF. Written as DNA, the CDR3 is TGTGCCAGCAGTTCGCCGGGACAGGTAGAGACCCAGTACTTC.

The chain uses TRBV11-2 and TRBJ1-1; perhaps TRBD1 as D (5 bases). The CDR3 runs to 14 residues. Trimming shortened V by 3 bases and J by 8 bases, and 16 bases separated the two germline ends. Germline V gene lookup returns CDR1 SGHAT and CDR2 FQNNGV. In nucleotides, the CDR3 is TGTGCCAGCAGCTTCACCCGACAGAAGAAGGAAGCTTTCTTT. Protein product: CASSFTRQKKEAFF.

The CDR3 DNA is TGTGCCAGCACACTAGGGCAACCCACAGATACGCAGTATTTT. This translates into CASTLGQPTDTQYF. The rearrangement links TRBV28 to TRBJ2-3; weak D call: TRBD2 (5 bases). Germline V gene lookup returns CDR1 MDHEN and CDR2 SYDVKM. The CDR3 covers 14 residues. The ends were cut back, 7 bases at V and 2 bases at J, with 13 bases in the middle.

This clone has just one count. The rearrangement links TRBV7-3 to TRBJ1-6; 9 bases are a match to TRBD1. Looked up from germline, CDR1 is SGHTA and CDR2 is FQGTGA. The CDR3 is made up of 18 amino acids. The junction had 14 bases not matched to a gene; V was cut back by 2 bases and J by 9 bases. CDR3 loop: CASSLFGDRVVLGSPLHF. The CDR3 nucleotides are TGTGCCAGCAGCTTATTCGGGGACAGGGTAGTTTTGGGTTCACCCCTCCACTTT.

This clone has a single count. The chain combines TRBV30 with TRBJ2-2; 8 positions agree with TRBD1. V lost 2 bases and J lost 1; bases outside the gene matches: 3. This CDR3 region has 15 residues. Germline V gene sequence: CDR1 GTSNPN, CDR2 SVGIG (reference sequence). The CDR3 region has the DNA TGTGCCTGGAGTCCAGACAGGGGGAACACCGGGGAGCTGTTTTTT. Translated, it gives CAWSPDRGNTGELFF. Complete variable domain (other parts from reference TRBV30 and TRBJ2-2): SQTIHQWPATLVQPVGSPLSLECTVEGTSNPNLYWYRQAAGRGLQLLFYSVGIGQISSEVPQNLSASRPQDRQFILSSKKLLLSDSGFYLCAWSPDRGNTGELFFGEGSRLTVL.

The chain combines TRBV27 with TRBJ2-7; TRBD1 matches at 7 bases. The V gene end was trimmed by 0 bases and the J gene end by 0 bases; junction bases not matched to a gene: 11. Germline loops: CDR1 MNHEY, CDR2 SMNVEV (reference sequence). This CDR3 comprises 18 residues. CDR3 sequence: CASSLSPLRDSRSYEQYF. DNA for the CDR3: TGTGCCAGCAGTTTATCACCCCTACGGGACAGCCGCTCCTACGAGCAGTACTTC.

CDR3 coding DNA: TGCGCCAGCAGTCAATCATGGAGCTCTGGAAACACCATATATTTT. It translates to CASSQSWSSGNTIYF. The V and J genes are TRBV23-1 and TRBJ1-3; D is undetermined. TRBV23-1 is known as an ORF, though its function is uncertain. The CDR3 loop spans 15 amino acids. Trimming removed 0 bases from V and 0 bases from J, with 6 bases in between.

This rearrangement joins TRBV9 to TRBJ2-2, with 9 bases lining up with TRBD1. The CDR3 is 16 amino acids. V trimming: 1 base; J trimming: 6 bases; junction bases outside the gene matches: 7. Germline CDR1 is SGDLS and CDR2 is YYNGEE. CDR3 DNA: TGTGCCAGCAGCGTATCGGGACAGGGCAGGGCCGGGGAGCTGTTTTTT. Translation gives CASSVSGQGRAGELFF.

The chain is built from TRBV6-5 and TRBJ2-3; D is unclear. The V end was cut by 6 bases, the J end by 0 bases, with 7 bases between. The CDR3 has 13 amino acids. CDR1 and CDR2 (germline): MNHEY, SVGAGI. CDR3 nucleotides: TGTGCCAGCAGCCGACTTAGCACAGATACGCAGTATTTT. Protein product: CASSRLSTDTQYF.

In regard to this clone: The same CDR3 can be traced to other DNA sequences in this sample. The V gene is TRBV7-3, the J gene TRBJ2-3, with TRBD2 matching over 12 bases. This CDR3 spans 15 amino acids. CDR1 SGHTA and CDR2 FQGTGA come from the germline V gene. The ends lost 4 bases at V and 6 bases at J; junction bases unmatched: 5. CDR3 coding DNA: TGTGCCAGCAGCTCTCTAGCGGGGGGGTTTGATACGCAGTATTTT. Amino acids: CASSSLAGGFDTQYF.

This chain joins TRBV19 and TRBJ1-5; 8 bases line up with TRBD1. There are 14 residues in the CDR3. Germline trimming cut 7 bases from V and 2 bases from J; bases unmatched to any gene: 4. Germline V CDR1 and CDR2: LNHDA, SQIVND (reference sequence). In DNA form, the CDR3 reads TGTGCCAGTACCATACAGGGGGGCAATCAGCCCCAGCATTTT. This gives the protein CASTIQGGNQPQHF.

The chain is built from TRBV27 and TRBJ2-7; D not certain. Per the germline V gene, CDR1 is MNHEY and CDR2 is SMNVEV (reference sequence). The CDR3 contains 13 residues. Between the trimmed V and J ends, which lost 1 base and 3 bases, there was a span of 7 bases. The CDR3 loop reads CASSLFFGYEQYF. The CDR3 nucleotides read TGTGCCAGCAGTTTATTTTTCGGCTACGAGCAGTACTTC.

This clone showed up just once. J is TRBJ2-5 and V is TRBV27, with TRBD1 matching over 8 bases. The J call is in doubt because the DNA end fits TRBJ2-7 better. Germline V gene data show CDR1 as MNHEY and CDR2 as SMNVEV (reference sequence). The CDR3 has 15 residues. The CDR3 nucleotides are TGTGCCAGCAGTTCACGACAGGGGTTACCCTACGAGCAGTACTTC. Translating gives CASSSRQGLPYEQYF.

The rearrangement links TRBV30 to TRBJ1-4; D is undetermined. Germline values: CDR1 GTSNPN, CDR2 SVGIG (reference sequence). CDR3 length: 13 residues. Trimming shortened V by 2 bases and J by 7 bases, and 11 bases separated the two germline ends. For the CDR3, the DNA is TGTGCCTGGAGTTTGCTAACTGGTGAAAAACTGTTTTTT. This translates into CAWSLLTGEKLFF.

This clone was found once. This chain connects TRBV19 to TRBJ1-5; possibly TRBD1 for D (5 bases). Trimming cost V 7 bases and J 7 bases, with 14 bases left between them. CDR3 length equals 13 residues. CDR1 is LNHDA, CDR2 SQIVND, per germline (reference sequence). CDR3 coding DNA: TGTGCCAGTACTTGGGGCACGGGCCAGCCCCAGCATTTT. Encoded protein: CASTWGTGQPQHF.

The chain has TRBV29-1 and TRBJ1-1; no clear D. Germline V lookup: CDR1 SQVTM, CDR2 ANQGSEA. Trimming stripped 1 base from V and 11 bases from J, with 14 bases between. The CDR3 is made up of 12 amino acids. CDR3 DNA: TGCAGCGTTGAAGTGCGGGTCCAGTTGGCTTTCTTT. Its protein product is CSVEVRVQLAFF.

The chain is built from TRBV9 and TRBJ1-4; possibly TRBD1 for D (6 bases). Trimming stripped 6 bases from V and 1 base from J, with 7 bases between. The V gene's germline CDR1 is SGDLS and CDR2 YYNGEE. The CDR3 consists of 13 residues. In DNA, the CDR3 is TGTGCCAGCAAGGGGGTAACTAATGAAAAACTGTTTTTT. The encoded protein is CASKGVTNEKLFF.

The chain is built from TRBV7-2 and TRBJ1-6, with a possible D match to TRBD1 (6 bases). The CDR3 runs to 17 residues. Germline CDR1 SGHTA, CDR2 FQGNSA. Trimming cost V 3 bases and J 5 bases, with 17 bases left between them. As DNA, the CDR3 is TGTGCCAGCAGCTTTGGCGATTGGACAGTAGATAATTCACCCCTCCACTTT. It is translated as CASSFGDWTVDNSPLHF.

Regarding this clone: The same CDR3 also results from other DNA sequences found in this sample. The J gene is TRBJ1-5, the V gene TRBV18; D remains ambiguous. Between the trimmed V and J ends, which lost 2 bases and 5 bases, there was a span of 7 bases. Germline CDR1 and CDR2: KGHSH and LQKENI. This CDR3 contains 13 residues. CDR3 DNA sequence: TGTGCCAGCTCACCAGGGAGCGATCAGCCCCAGCATTTT. Translated, it gives CASSPGSDQPQHF.

The rearrangement links TRBV29-1 to TRBJ1-2; TRBD1 agrees at 9 bases. Trimming at V came to 6 bases and at J to 7 bases, leaving 9 bases not matched to a gene. The CDR3 has 13 amino acids. CDR1 is SQVTM and CDR2 is ANQGSEA in the germline V gene. The CDR3 loop reads CSVAFDRGSGYTF. The CDR3, as DNA: TGCAGCGTCGCTTTTGACAGGGGGTCTGGCTACACCTTC.